This TCR beta chain was sequenced for a study of cytomegalovirus exposure and HLA in healthy donors. The CDR3 has 15 residues. This clone occurred a few times. PCR used 60 Vbeta primers and 13 Jbeta primers. Assay: immunoSEQ multiplex PCR; the TCRdb copy retains only in-frame clones and omits some. The table records 100,000 to 150,000 clones, 65% to 85% of them present only once. The TCR sequence derives from a young man in good health and CMV-seropositive. Input material: PBMCs. J is TRBJ2-7 and V is TRBV21-1; the table's D call of TRBD2 was not tested on the DNA. TRBV21-1 is assigned pseudogene status. The CDR3 DNA is TGTGCCAGATACTATTCGGGGGGGGGCAAGTACGAGCAGTACTTC. It encodes CARYYSGGGKYEQYF.